The text below deals with one TCR beta chain. This sample is drawn from a study of OX40 agonist ivuxolimab in advanced cancers. Across the study: Dose-escalation patients were diagnosed with hepatocellular carcinoma, melanoma, renal cell cancer or head and neck cancer.

Profiling relied on immunoSEQ multiplex PCR, and the TCRdb table lists in-frame clones only, not all of them. The table has some 100,000 clones, 92% seen once. With 2 bases clipped from V and 4 bases from J, the junction kept 4 bases outside the gene matches. In germline, CDR1 is LGHNT, CDR2 FRNRAP. This CDR3 has 16 amino acids. The source was CD4+ or CD8+ T cells sorted from blood, collected in a trial of the OX40 agonist ivuxolimab. This clonotype was obtained from an adult with an advanced solid tumor such as melanoma, head and neck, liver or kidney cancer. The J gene is TRBJ2-2, the V gene TRBV12-5, with TRBD2 matching 10 bases. CDR3 in DNA: TGTGCTAGTGGTTTGTCTCTAGCGGGAGCCACCGGGGAGCTGTTTTTT. Translation gives CASGLSLAGATGELFF.